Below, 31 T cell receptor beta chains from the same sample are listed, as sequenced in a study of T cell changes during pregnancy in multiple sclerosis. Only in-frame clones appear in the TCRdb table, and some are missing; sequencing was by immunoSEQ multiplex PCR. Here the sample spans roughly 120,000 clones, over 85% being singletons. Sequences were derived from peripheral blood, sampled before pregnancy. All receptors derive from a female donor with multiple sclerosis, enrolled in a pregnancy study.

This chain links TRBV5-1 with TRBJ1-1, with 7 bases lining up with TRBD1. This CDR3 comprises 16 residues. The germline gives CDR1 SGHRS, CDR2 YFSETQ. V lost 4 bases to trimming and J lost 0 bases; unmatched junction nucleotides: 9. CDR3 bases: TGCGCCAGCAGCCCCCGGGACAGACTAATGAACACTGAAGCTTTCTTT. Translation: CASSPRDRLMNTEAFF. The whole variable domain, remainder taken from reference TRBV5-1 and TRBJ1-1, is KAGVTQTPRYLIKTRGQQVTLSCSPISGHRSVSWYQQTPGQGLQFLFEYFSETQRNKGNFPGRFSGRQFSNSRSEMNVSTLELGDSALYLCASSPRDRLMNTEAFFGQGTRLTVV.

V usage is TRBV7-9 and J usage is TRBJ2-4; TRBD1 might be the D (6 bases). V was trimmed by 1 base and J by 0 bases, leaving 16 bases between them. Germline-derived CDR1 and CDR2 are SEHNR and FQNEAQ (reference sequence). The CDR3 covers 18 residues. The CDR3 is CASSLEAGKGVAKNIQYF. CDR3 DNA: TGTGCCAGCAGCTTAGAGGCAGGGAAGGGGGTAGCCAAAAACATTCAGTACTTC.

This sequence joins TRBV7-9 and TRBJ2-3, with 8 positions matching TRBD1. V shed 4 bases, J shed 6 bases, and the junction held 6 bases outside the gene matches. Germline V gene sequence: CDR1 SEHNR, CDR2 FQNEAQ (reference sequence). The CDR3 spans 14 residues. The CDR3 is CASSSGTGGDTQYF. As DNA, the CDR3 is TGTGCCAGCAGCTCGGGGACAGGTGGGGATACGCAGTATTTT.

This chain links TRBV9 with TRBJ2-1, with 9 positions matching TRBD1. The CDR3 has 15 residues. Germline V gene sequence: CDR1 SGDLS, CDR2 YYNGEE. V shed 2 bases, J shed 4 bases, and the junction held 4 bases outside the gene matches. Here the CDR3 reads CASSVGTGLYNEQFF. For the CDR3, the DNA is TGTGCCAGCAGCGTCGGGACAGGGCTTTACAATGAGCAGTTCTTC.

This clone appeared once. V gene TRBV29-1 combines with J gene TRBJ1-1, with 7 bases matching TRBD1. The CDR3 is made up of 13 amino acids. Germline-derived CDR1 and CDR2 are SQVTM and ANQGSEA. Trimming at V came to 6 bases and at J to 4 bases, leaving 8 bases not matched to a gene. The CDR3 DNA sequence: TGCAGCGTGGGACCAACAGGGGCCACTGAAGCTTTCTTT. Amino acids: CSVGPTGATEAFF.

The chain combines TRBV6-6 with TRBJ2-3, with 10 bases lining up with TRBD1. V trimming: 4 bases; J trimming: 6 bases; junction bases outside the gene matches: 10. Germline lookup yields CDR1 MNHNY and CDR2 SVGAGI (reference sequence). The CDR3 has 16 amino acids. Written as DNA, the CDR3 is TGTGCCAGCAGTTCTCCATCTGGGACAGGGGCCGATACGCAGTATTTT. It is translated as CASSSPSGTGADTQYF.

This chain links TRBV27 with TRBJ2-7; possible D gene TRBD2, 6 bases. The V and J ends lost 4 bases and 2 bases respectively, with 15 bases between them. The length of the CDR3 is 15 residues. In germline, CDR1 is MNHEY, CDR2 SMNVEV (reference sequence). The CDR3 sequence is CASSSWDGGAYEQYF. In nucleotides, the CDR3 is TGTGCCAGCAGTTCCTGGGACGGCGGGGCCTACGAGCAGTACTTC.

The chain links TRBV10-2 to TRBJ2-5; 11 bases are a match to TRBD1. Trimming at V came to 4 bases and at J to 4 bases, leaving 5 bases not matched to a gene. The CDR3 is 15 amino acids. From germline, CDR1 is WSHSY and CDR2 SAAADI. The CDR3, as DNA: TGCGCCAGCAGTGCCGGACAGGGGGCGCGAGAGACCCAGTACTTC. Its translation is CASSAGQGARETQYF.

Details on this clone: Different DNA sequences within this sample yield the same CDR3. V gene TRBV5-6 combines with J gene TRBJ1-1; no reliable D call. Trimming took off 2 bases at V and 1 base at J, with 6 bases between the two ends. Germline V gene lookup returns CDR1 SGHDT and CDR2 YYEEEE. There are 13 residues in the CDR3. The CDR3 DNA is TGTGCCAGCAGCTTTGGCAGGAACACTGAAGCTTTCTTT. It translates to CASSFGRNTEAFF.

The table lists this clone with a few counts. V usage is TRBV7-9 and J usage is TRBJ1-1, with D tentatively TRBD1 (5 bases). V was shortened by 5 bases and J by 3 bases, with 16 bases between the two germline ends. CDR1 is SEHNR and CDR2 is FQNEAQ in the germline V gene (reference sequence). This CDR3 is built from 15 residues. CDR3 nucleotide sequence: TGTGCCAGCAGCCCTCGGCAGGGAGGGGACACTGAAGCTTTCTTT. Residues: CASSPRQGGDTEAFF.

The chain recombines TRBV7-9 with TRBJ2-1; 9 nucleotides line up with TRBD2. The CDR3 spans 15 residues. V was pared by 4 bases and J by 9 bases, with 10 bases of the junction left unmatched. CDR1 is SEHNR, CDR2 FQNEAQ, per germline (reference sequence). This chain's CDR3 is CASSWVPLAGAEQFF. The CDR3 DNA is TGTGCCAGCAGCTGGGTCCCCTTAGCGGGGGCTGAGCAGTTCTTC.

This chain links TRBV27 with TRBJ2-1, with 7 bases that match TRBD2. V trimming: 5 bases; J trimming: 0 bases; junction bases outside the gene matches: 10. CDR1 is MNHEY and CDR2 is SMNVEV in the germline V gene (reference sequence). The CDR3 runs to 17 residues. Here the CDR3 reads CASSLLRRGGSYNEQFF. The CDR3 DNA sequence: TGTGCCAGCAGTCTACTAAGGCGCGGGGGCTCCTACAATGAGCAGTTCTTC.

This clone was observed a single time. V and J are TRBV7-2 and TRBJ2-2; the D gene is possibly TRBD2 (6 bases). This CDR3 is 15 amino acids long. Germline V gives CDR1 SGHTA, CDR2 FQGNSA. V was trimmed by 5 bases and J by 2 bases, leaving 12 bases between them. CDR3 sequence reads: CASSPHGGNTGELFF. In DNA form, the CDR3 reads TGTGCCAGCAGCCCTCACGGGGGTAACACCGGGGAGCTGTTTTTT.

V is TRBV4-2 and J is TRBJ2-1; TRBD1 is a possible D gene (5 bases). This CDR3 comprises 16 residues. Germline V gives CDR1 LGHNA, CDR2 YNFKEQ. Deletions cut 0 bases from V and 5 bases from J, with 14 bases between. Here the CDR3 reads CASSQDTGASNNEQFF. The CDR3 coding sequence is TGTGCCAGCAGCCAAGATACTGGGGCTTCGAACAATGAGCAGTTCTTC.

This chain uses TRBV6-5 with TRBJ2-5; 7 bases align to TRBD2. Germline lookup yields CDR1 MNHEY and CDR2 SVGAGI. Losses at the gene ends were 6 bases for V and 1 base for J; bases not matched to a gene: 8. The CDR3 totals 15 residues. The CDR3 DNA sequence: TGTGCCAGCAGCCCCCGGGGAGGGAGCCAAGAGACCCAGTACTTC. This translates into CASSPRGGSQETQYF.

CDR3 nucleotides: TGCAGCGTTGATTTTGAGGGGAGGACTGAAGCTTTCTTT. Translated: CSVDFEGRTEAFF. The chain has TRBV29-1 and TRBJ1-1; tentative D call: TRBD1 (5 bases). Trimming pared 3 bases from V and 5 bases from J, leaving 13 bases between. This CDR3 comprises 13 residues. Per the germline V gene, CDR1 is SQVTM and CDR2 is ANQGSEA.

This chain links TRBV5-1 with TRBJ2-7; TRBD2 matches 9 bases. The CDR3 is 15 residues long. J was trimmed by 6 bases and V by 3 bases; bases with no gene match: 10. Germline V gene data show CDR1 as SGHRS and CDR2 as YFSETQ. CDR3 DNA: TGCGCCAGCAGCTGGGGGACTAGCAGGGAAGGCGAGCAGTACTTC. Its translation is CASSWGTSREGEQYF.

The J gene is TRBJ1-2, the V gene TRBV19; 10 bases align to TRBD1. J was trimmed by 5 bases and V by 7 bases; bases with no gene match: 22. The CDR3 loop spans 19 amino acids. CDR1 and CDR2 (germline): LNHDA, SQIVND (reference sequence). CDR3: CASTSLPGTGDNLRYGYTF. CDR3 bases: TGTGCCAGTACCAGCCTACCCGGGACAGGGGACAACTTACGGTATGGCTACACCTTC. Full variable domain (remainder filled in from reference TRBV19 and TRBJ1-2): DGGITQSPKYLFRKEGQNVTLSCEQNLNHDAMYWYRQDPGQGLRLIYYSQIVNDFQKGDIAEGYSVSREKKESFPLTVTSAQKNPTAFYLCASTSLPGTGDNLRYGYTFGSGTRLTVV.

CDR3 amino acids: CASSGGGETQYF. Written as DNA, the CDR3 is TGTGCCAGCAGCGGCGGGGGGGAGACCCAGTACTTC. The V and J genes are TRBV7-9 and TRBJ2-5, with 8 bases lining up with TRBD2. The CDR3 consists of 12 residues. Looked up from germline, CDR1 is SEHNR and CDR2 is FQNEAQ (reference sequence). Unmatched junction bases numbered 1, after V lost 5 bases and J lost 5 bases.

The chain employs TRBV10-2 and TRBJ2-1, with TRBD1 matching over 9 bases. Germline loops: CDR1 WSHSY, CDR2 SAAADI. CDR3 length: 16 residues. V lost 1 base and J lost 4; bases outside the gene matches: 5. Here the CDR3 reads CASSELTGTGYNEQFF. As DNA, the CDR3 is TGCGCCAGCAGTGAGTTGACCGGGACAGGGTACAATGAGCAGTTCTTC.

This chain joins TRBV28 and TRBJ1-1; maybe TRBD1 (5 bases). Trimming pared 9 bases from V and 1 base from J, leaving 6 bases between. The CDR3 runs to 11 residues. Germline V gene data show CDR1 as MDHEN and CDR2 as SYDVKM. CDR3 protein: CASTGNTEAFF. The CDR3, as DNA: TGTGCCAGTACAGGGAACACTGAAGCTTTCTTT.

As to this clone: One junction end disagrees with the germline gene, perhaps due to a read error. The CDR3 DNA reads as TGCAGTGCAAGAGTGGGGGGAGTGCAGTATTTT. Translating gives CSARVGGVQYF. The chain is built from TRBV20-1 and TRBJ2-3; maybe TRBD2 (6 bases). This CDR3 is 11 amino acids long. Germline V CDR1 and CDR2: DFQATT, SNEGSKA (reference sequence).

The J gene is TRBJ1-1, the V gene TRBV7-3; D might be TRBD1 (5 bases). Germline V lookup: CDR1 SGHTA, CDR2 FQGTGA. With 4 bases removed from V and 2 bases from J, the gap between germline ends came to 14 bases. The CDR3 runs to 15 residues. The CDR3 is CASSSSPGVNTEAFF. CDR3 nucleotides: TGTGCCAGCAGCTCGTCCCCGGGGGTTAACACTGAAGCTTTCTTT.

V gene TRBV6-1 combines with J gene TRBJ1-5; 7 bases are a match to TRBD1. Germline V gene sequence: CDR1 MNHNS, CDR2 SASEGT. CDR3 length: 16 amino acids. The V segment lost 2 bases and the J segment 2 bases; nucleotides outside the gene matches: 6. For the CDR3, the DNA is TGTGCCAGCAGTGAACGAGGGGGCAGGGGCAATCAGCCCCAGCATTTT. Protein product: CASSERGGRGNQPQHF.

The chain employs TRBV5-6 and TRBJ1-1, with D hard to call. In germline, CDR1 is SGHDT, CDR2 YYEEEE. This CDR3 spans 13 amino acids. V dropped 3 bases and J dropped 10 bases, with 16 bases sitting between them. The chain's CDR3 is CASSSLGGLAAFF. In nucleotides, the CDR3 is TGTGCCAGCAGCTCCCTGGGAGGTTTGGCAGCTTTCTTT.

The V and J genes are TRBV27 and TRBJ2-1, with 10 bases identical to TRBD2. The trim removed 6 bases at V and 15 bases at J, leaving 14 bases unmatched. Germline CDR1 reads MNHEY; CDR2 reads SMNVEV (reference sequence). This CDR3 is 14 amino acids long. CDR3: CASSHGTSATPWFF. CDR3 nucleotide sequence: TGTGCCAGCAGCCACGGGACTAGCGCGACCCCTTGGTTCTTC.

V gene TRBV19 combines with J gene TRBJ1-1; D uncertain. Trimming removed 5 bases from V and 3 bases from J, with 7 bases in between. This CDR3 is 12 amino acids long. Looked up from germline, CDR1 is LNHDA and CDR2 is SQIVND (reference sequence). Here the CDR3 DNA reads TGTGCCAGTAGTGGTAGTTACACTGAAGCTTTCTTT. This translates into CASSGSYTEAFF. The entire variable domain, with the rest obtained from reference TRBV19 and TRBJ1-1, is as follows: DGGITQSPKYLFRKEGQNVTLSCEQNLNHDAMYWYRQDPGQGLRLIYYSQIVNDFQKGDIAEGYSVSREKKESFPLTVTSAQKNPTAFYLCASSGSYTEAFFGQGTRLTVV.

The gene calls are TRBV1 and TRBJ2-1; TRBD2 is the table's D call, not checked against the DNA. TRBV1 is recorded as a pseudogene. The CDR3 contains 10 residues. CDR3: CTSSYNEQFF. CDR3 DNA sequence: TGCACCAGCAGCTATAATGAGCAGTTCTTC.

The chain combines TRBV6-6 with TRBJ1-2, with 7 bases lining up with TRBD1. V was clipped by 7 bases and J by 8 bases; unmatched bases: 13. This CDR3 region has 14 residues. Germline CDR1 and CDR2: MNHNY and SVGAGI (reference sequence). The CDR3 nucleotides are TGTGCCAGCACCGAAACGACAGGGCTAGAGGGCTACACCTTC. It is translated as CASTETTGLEGYTF.

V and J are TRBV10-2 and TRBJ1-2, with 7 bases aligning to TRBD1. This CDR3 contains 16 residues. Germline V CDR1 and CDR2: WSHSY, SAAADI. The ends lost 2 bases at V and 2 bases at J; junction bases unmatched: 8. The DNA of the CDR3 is TGCGCCAGCAGTGAGGGGAACAGGGGTTGGAACTATGGCTACACCTTC. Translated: CASSEGNRGWNYGYTF.

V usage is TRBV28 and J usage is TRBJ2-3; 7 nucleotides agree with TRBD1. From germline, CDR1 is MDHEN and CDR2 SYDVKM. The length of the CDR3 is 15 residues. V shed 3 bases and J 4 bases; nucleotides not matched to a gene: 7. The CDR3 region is CASSFRDRLADTQYF. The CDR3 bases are TGTGCCAGCAGTTTTCGGGACAGATTAGCAGATACGCAGTATTTT.